The clone carrying this T cell receptor (beta chain) was counted between two and nine times. V shed 6 bases, J shed 4 bases, and the junction held 2 bases outside the gene matches. The CDR3 consists of 12 residues. Germline V gene lookup returns CDR1 SNHLY and CDR2 FYNNEI. Original processing methods: Amplifying reference gene primers gave estimates of nucleated cell counts. Measured with immunoSEQ multiplex PCR; TCRdb has only the in-frame clones, and not every one. That table furnishes V, J and clone size, whereas the DNA furnished D and trimming. The repertoire holds around 100,000 clones, about 81% seen once, with approximately 7.9% in the top ten. This sample was taken from a study of blood T cell repertoires in COVID-19. Overall study: Spain, Italy and the United States supplied samples that represented acute and convalescent COVID-19. T cells, B-cell-depleted T cells, or PBMCs provided the cDNA or gDNA that served as material.

The TCR originated in a man aged 70-80 years with acute or convalescent COVID-19. The chain recombines TRBV2 with TRBJ1-2; 7 positions match TRBD1. The source material was peripheral blood. CDR3 sequence: CASSQGGYGYTF. The CDR3 bases are TGTGCCAGCAGCCAGGGGGGCTATGGCTACACCTTC.